Listed below are T cell receptor beta chains from one sample, sequenced in a study of cytomegalovirus exposure and HLA in healthy donors. Profiling relied on immunoSEQ multiplex PCR, and the TCRdb table lists in-frame clones only, not all of them. The table has under 90,000 clones, about 87% seen once. The sample consisted of PBMCs. The source is a man in his late teens or twenties in good health and CMV-seronegative. The CDR3 runs from the conserved cysteine through the conserved F or W. The order of the fields is D gene, V gene, J gene, clone size, CDR3 DNA, CDR3 protein. The D gene is left open where the match is weak. Rows may omit the clone size; those that give it use once, few, many or a size class.

d_gene: TRBD2
v_gene: TRBV5-1
j_gene: TRBJ2-3
abundance: .
CDR3nt: TGCGCCAGCAGCTCCTGGGGCAGCCGGAGGACTAGCGGCACAGATACGCAGTATTTT
CDR3aa: CASSSWGSRRTSGTDTQYF

d_gene: .
v_gene: TRBV5-1
j_gene: TRBJ2-1
abundance: .
CDR3nt: TGCGCCAGCAGCAGAACAGGGTCCTACAATGAGCAGTTCTTC
CDR3aa: CASSRTGSYNEQFF

d_gene: TRBD2
v_gene: TRBV27
j_gene: TRBJ2-1
abundance: .
CDR3nt: TGTGCCAGCAGTCCTAGCGGGAGGGCCGGAGACGAGCAGTTCTTC
CDR3aa: CASSPSGRAGDEQFF

d_gene: .
v_gene: TRBV18
j_gene: TRBJ2-7
abundance: .
CDR3nt: TGTGCCAGCTCACCTCAAAGGGTAGCGGCTTTTTACGAGCAGTACTTC
CDR3aa: CASSPQRVAAFYEQYF

d_gene: TRBD2
v_gene: TRBV7-6
j_gene: TRBJ2-1
abundance: .
CDR3nt: TGTGCCAGCAGCTTCTCCCCACTGGGGACTAGCGGGAGTAATGAGCAGTTCTTC
CDR3aa: CASSFSPLGTSGSNEQFF

d_gene: TRBD1
v_gene: TRBV19
j_gene: TRBJ2-7
abundance: .
CDR3nt: TGTGCCAGTAGAAACCGCCGGGACAGGGGTTTCTACGAGCAGTACTTC
CDR3aa: CASRNRRDRGFYEQYF

d_gene: TRBD2
v_gene: TRBV6-5
j_gene: TRBJ2-1
abundance: .
CDR3nt: TGTGCCAGCACCCCCGGTATGGCCGGGACTATAAAGATCTTC
CDR3aa: CASTPGMAGTIKIF

d_gene: .
v_gene: TRBV7-2
j_gene: TRBJ2-3
abundance: once
CDR3nt: TGTGCCAGCAGCTTGGGCAGGGGTGGTACAGATACGCAGTATTTT
CDR3aa: CASSLGRGGTDTQYF

d_gene: .
v_gene: TRBV30
j_gene: TRBJ2-1
abundance: .
CDR3nt: TGTGCCTGGAGTGGGGGACTTCTGGTGGGTTCCTCCTACAATGAGCAGTTCTTC
CDR3aa: CAWSGGLLVGSSYNEQFF

d_gene: .
v_gene: TRBV4-3
j_gene: TRBJ2-7
abundance: .
CDR3nt: TGCGCCAGCAGCCAAGTTTTCACCAGGATCACCTACGAGCAGCACTTC
CDR3aa: CASSQVFTRITYEQHF

d_gene: .
v_gene: TRBV6-1
j_gene: TRBJ2-7
abundance: .
CDR3nt: TGTGCCAGCAGTGTCCCAATCCGGGACATCTCCTACGAGCAGTACTTC
CDR3aa: CASSVPIRDISYEQYF

d_gene: TRBD1
v_gene: TRBV6-5
j_gene: TRBJ1-5
abundance: .
CDR3nt: TGTGCCAGCAGCCGGACAGGGACCCAGCCCCAGCATTTT
CDR3aa: CASSRTGTQPQHF

d_gene: TRBD2
v_gene: TRBV29-1
j_gene: TRBJ2-1
abundance: once
CDR3nt: TGCAGCGTTGAAGGAGCGGGAGGGCCCAATGAGCAGTTCTTC
CDR3aa: CSVEGAGGPNEQFF

d_gene: TRBD1
v_gene: TRBV7-9
j_gene: TRBJ2-1
abundance: .
CDR3nt: TGTGCCAGCAGCTCTGGACAGGGTCTTTCCTACAATGAGCAGTTCTTC
CDR3aa: CASSSGQGLSYNEQFF

d_gene: TRBD1
v_gene: TRBV7-2
j_gene: TRBJ1-2
abundance: few
CDR3nt: TGTGCCAGCAGCTTTTCCCCCGCCGGGACAGGGGTGTTGGGCTACACCTTC
CDR3aa: CASSFSPAGTGVLGYTF

d_gene: TRBD1
v_gene: TRBV18
j_gene: TRBJ2-5
abundance: .
CDR3nt: TGTGCCAGCTCACCCCTGGGCTCTAGAGGGGGCCTAATCCAAGAGACCCAGTACTTC
CDR3aa: CASSPLGSRGGLIQETQYF

d_gene: .
v_gene: TRBV15
j_gene: TRBJ2-1
abundance: .
CDR3nt: TGTGCCACCAGCATACCTGACTATATCAATGAGCAGTTCTTC
CDR3aa: CATSIPDYINEQFF

d_gene: TRBD2
v_gene: TRBV19
j_gene: TRBJ2-7
abundance: once
CDR3nt: TGTGCCAGTAGTAAGGGACTAGCGGCCTACGAGCAGTACTTC
CDR3aa: CASSKGLAAYEQYF

d_gene: .
v_gene: TRBV7-6
j_gene: TRBJ1-4
abundance: .
CDR3nt: TGTGCCAGCAGCTTAGCGCGGGTAGGACCCACAACTAATGAAAAACTGTTTTTT
CDR3aa: CASSLARVGPTTNEKLFF

d_gene: TRBD1
v_gene: TRBV7-3
j_gene: TRBJ2-7
abundance: .
CDR3nt: TGTGCCAGCAGTCCCGGGACAGGGTGGAAATCCGAGCAGTACTTC
CDR3aa: CASSPGTGWKSEQYF

d_gene: TRBD1
v_gene: TRBV5-1
j_gene: TRBJ1-6
abundance: .
CDR3nt: TGCGCCAGCAGCCACGGACAGGGAGCCTACTATAATTCACCCCTCCACTTT
CDR3aa: CASSHGQGAYYNSPLHF

d_gene: .
v_gene: TRBV7-9
j_gene: TRBJ2-5
abundance: .
CDR3nt: TGTGCCAGCAGCCAGAACAGAGCCCAAGAGACCCAGTACTTC
CDR3aa: CASSQNRAQETQYF

d_gene: .
v_gene: TRBV7-6
j_gene: TRBJ2-1
abundance: .
CDR3nt: TGTGCCAGCAGCTTAGCTCTGAATGAGCAGTTCTTC
CDR3aa: CASSLALNEQFF

d_gene: .
v_gene: TRBV4-1
j_gene: TRBJ1-4
abundance: .
CDR3nt: TGCGCCAGCAGCCAAGACCAGGGTTCCGAAAAACTGTTTTTT
CDR3aa: CASSQDQGSEKLFF

d_gene: TRBD2
v_gene: TRBV5-6
j_gene: TRBJ2-7
abundance: .
CDR3nt: TGTGCCAGCAGCTTTGGGGGGGGCGAGCAGTACTTC
CDR3aa: CASSFGGGEQYF

d_gene: TRBD1
v_gene: TRBV9
j_gene: TRBJ1-3
abundance: .
CDR3nt: TGTGCCAGCAGCCCCCAGGGGGCGATCTCTGGAAACACCATATATTTT
CDR3aa: CASSPQGAISGNTIYF